The clone carrying this TCR beta chain is deemed medium-sized by its frequency. As yet, its antigen is unknown. Tens of thousands of genome equivalents of blood DNA were amplified for TRB. The sample originates from a study of T cell clusters in autoimmune cytopenias. Multiplex touch-down PCR amplified TRB using TRB-A and TRB-B pools in one tube. TCRdb re-called the multiplex PCR reads; one entry per CDR3 protein, DNA not given. The sample has around 8,200 distinct CDR3 sequences. The CDR3 runs 13 residues. The germline V gene encodes CDR1 SQVTM and CDR2 ANQGSEA. Study observations and caveats: Clustering suggested that physiological T cell clusters were missing in primary autoimmune cytopenia patients.

Sequenced sample: peripheral blood. The chain joins TRBV29-1 to TRBJ2-2; TCRdb's assignment of TRBD1 cannot be checked, as there is no DNA. The source of this sequence is a human donor with an autoimmune cytopenia or autoimmune hepatitis (not recorded which). CDR3: CSVDRDNTGELFF.